This TCR beta chain was documented in a study of cytomegalovirus exposure and HLA in healthy donors. CDR1 is LNHDA, CDR2 SQIVND, per germline (reference sequence). This CDR3 has 12 residues. Germline trimming cut 4 bases from V and 10 bases from J; bases unmatched to any gene: 2. The PCR ran on 60 Vbeta and 13 Jbeta primers. Using immunoSEQ multiplex PCR, the repertoire was profiled, and TCRdb retains in-frame clones only, with some absent. Among approximately 160,000 clones, about 71% were seen once, and the ten largest hold less than 3.5%. This clone appeared a single time. The V call is TRBV19, the J call TRBJ2-1; TRBD2 matches 9 bases. The sequencing sample was made of PBMCs. The clonotype originates from a woman aged 40 to 55 in good health and CMV-seropositive. This CDR3 reads CASSNLAGEQFF. The CDR3 nucleotides read TGTGCCAGTAGTAACCTAGCGGGGGAGCAGTTCTTC.